A selection of T cell receptor beta chains follows, all from one sample in a study of graft-versus-host responses after intestinal transplantation. The antigens of these receptors remain unknown. Assay used: immunoSEQ multiplex PCR; TCRdb lists only in-frame clones, some missing. The sample has tens of thousands of clones, roughly 94% seen once. The sample was unstimulated CD8+ T cells sorted from spleen or lymph node cells, taken before intestinal transplant. Receptors were obtained from a human donor who received an intestinal transplant. Each CDR3 is given with its conserved first and last residue. A D gene is named only where the DNA matches it firmly. Only some rows state a clone size, as once, few, many or a class for expanded clones.

TRBV11-2	TRBJ2-2	-	once	CASSLLGGELFF	TGTGCCAGCAGCTTATTAGGCGGGGAGCTGTTTTTT
TRBV6-5	TRBJ1-1	-	-	CASSYSEGVNTEAFF	TGTGCCAGCAGTTACTCGGAGGGAGTTAACACTGAAGCTTTCTTT
TRBV7-2	TRBJ2-7	TRBD2	-	CASSLIERESYEQYF	TGTGCCAGCAGCTTAATCGAGCGGGAGTCCTACGAGCAGTACTTC
TRBV4-2	TRBJ2-7	TRBD1	-	CASSQGHRGLYEQYF	TGTGCCAGCAGCCAAGGTCACAGGGGGCTTTACGAGCAGTACTTC
TRBV6-1	TRBJ2-2	-	-	CASSDLVQRNTGELFF	TGTGCCAGCAGTGATCTTGTACAGCGGAACACCGGGGAGCTGTTTTTT
TRBV27	TRBJ2-1	TRBD1	once	CASSFSAGGKNEQFF	TGTGCCAGCAGTTTTTCGGCAGGGGGCAAGAATGAGCAGTTCTTC
TRBV15	TRBJ2-1	-	-	CATSRDRNSGGEQFF	TGTGCCACCAGCAGAGACCGAAATAGCGGCGGGGAGCAGTTCTTC
TRBV9	TRBJ2-1	TRBD2	-	CASSVAGGYYNEQFF	TGTGCCAGCAGCGTAGCGGGAGGCTACTACAATGAGCAGTTCTTC
TRBV4-1	TRBJ2-2	TRBD2	-	CASSHTAGVGAGELFF	TGCGCCAGCAGCCACACAGCGGGAGTCGGTGCCGGGGAGCTGTTTTTT
TRBV27	TRBJ2-7	TRBD1	-	CASKGQGLYEQYF	TGTGCCAGCAAAGGACAGGGGCTCTACGAGCAGTACTTC
TRBV6-5	TRBJ1-5	-	-	CASGVYSNQPQHF	TGTGCCAGCGGGGTATATAGCAATCAGCCCCAGCATTTT
TRBV5-4	TRBJ2-1	-	-	CASSLSEYNEQFF	TGTGCCAGCAGCTTGTCTGAATACAATGAGCAGTTCTTC
TRBV21-1	TRBJ1-5	-	-	CASSKVGGSGRGDSNQPQHF	TGTGCCAGCAGCAAAGTTGGGGGATCTGGTCGAGGTGATAGCAATCAGCCCCAGCATTTT
TRBV15	TRBJ1-1	-	-	CATSKENTEAFF	TGTGCCACCAGCAAGGAGAACACTGAAGCTTTCTTT
TRBV14	TRBJ1-4	-	-	CASSHRSYNSNEKLFF	TGTGCCAGCAGTCACCGATCCTACAATTCTAATGAAAAACTGTTTTTT
TRBV6-1	TRBJ2-2	TRBD2	-	CASPGTKTTGELFF	TGTGCCAGCCCGGGGACTAAGACCACCGGGGAGCTGTTTTTT
TRBV6-5	TRBJ1-1	TRBD1	once	CASSPGQGATEAFF	TGTGCCAGCAGTCCGGGACAGGGGGCCACTGAAGCTTTCTTT
TRBV4-1	TRBJ2-5	-	-	CASSQTDFQGLHAHPQETQYF	TGCGCCAGCAGCCAAACGGATTTTCAGGGGCTGCACGCGCACCCCCAAGAGACCCAGTACTTC
TRBV5-4	TRBJ2-2	-	-	CASSTGGGAVTGELFF	TGTGCCAGCAGCACCGGTGGGGGGGCGGTCACCGGGGAGCTGTTTTTT
TRBV27	TRBJ2-5	TRBD1	-	CASSLLTGGQETQYF	TGTGCCAGCAGTTTATTGACAGGGGGCCAAGAGACCCAGTACTTC
TRBV30	TRBJ1-5	TRBD1	-	CAWSVGQGNQPQHF	TGTGCCTGGAGTGTCGGACAGGGCAATCAGCCCCAGCATTTT
TRBV11-3	TRBJ2-7	TRBD2	-	CASSPSSGTNEQYF	TGTGCCAGCAGTCCCTCTAGCGGTACTAACGAGCAGTACTTC
TRBV4-1	TRBJ2-7	-	-	CASSQWRGPFSYEQYF	TGCGCCAGCAGCCAATGGCGGGGCCCCTTCTCCTACGAGCAGTACTTC
TRBV28	TRBJ1-1	-	-	CASSLLPPDARAFF	TGTGCCAGCAGTTTGCTCCCTCCTGACGCCAGGGCTTTCTTT
TRBV25-1	TRBJ2-7	-	-	CASSEPRSGYEQYF	TGTGCCAGCAGTGAACCCCGGTCGGGGTACGAGCAGTACTTC
TRBV30	TRBJ1-2	-	-	CAWDFGTVSYGYTF	TGTGCCTGGGACTTCGGGACGGTTTCCTATGGCTACACCTTC
TRBV27	TRBJ2-7	TRBD1	-	CASSPGQGLYEQYF	TGTGCCAGCAGCCCGGGACAGGGCTTATACGAGCAGTACTTC
TRBV28	TRBJ1-5	TRBD1	-	CASSNRGLKQPQHF	TGTGCCAGCAGTAACAGGGGGTTAAAGCAGCCCCAGCATTTT
TRBV27	TRBJ2-2	-	-	CASSLLGRAAGYTGELFF	TGTGCCAGCAGTTTATTAGGCAGGGCGGCAGGGTACACCGGGGAGCTGTTTTTT
TRBV13	TRBJ2-1	-	-	CASGEGINEQFF	TGTGCCAGCGGAGAGGGAATCAATGAGCAGTTCTTC
TRBV7-9	TRBJ2-1	TRBD2	-	CASSPEPGLAGPSYNEQFF	TGTGCCAGCAGCCCGGAGCCGGGACTAGCGGGACCTTCCTACAATGAGCAGTTCTTC
TRBV7-9	TRBJ2-5	-	-	CASSLRGPGFVQYF	TGTGCCAGCAGCTTAAGGGGACCCGGCTTCGTGCAGTACTTC
TRBV5-1	TRBJ1-5	-	-	CASSLGKGGLTVYSNQPQHF	TGCGCCAGCAGCTTGGGAAAAGGGGGACTGACCGTATATAGCAATCAGCCCCAGCATTTT
TRBV27	TRBJ1-3	-	-	CASSPDSSGNTIYF	TGTGCCAGCAGTCCGGACAGCTCTGGAAACACCATATATTTT
TRBV27	TRBJ2-2	-	-	CASSWTASANTGELFF	TGTGCCAGCAGTTGGACGGCTAGCGCGAACACCGGGGAGCTGTTTTTT
TRBV7-9	TRBJ2-7	-	-	CASSLIYEQYF	TGTGCCAGCAGCTTAATCTACGAGCAGTACTTC
TRBV28	TRBJ1-5	TRBD1	-	CASSLWTGGTNQPQHF	TGTGCCAGCAGTTTGTGGACAGGGGGCACCAATCAGCCCCAGCATTTT
TRBV13	TRBJ2-1	-	-	CASKAIGLPDPFF	TGTGCCAGCAAAGCAATCGGACTCCCGGATCCGTTCTTC
TRBV4-1	TRBJ1-4	-	-	CASSQWRTIEKLFF	TGCGCCAGCAGCCAGTGGAGGACAATCGAAAAACTGTTTTTT
TRBV11-1	TRBJ2-7	-	-	CASSLAGPNYEQYF	TGTGCCAGCAGCTTAGCGGGCCCGAATTACGAGCAGTACTTC
TRBV6-5	TRBJ2-7	TRBD2	-	CASSGTSGGPYEQYF	TGTGCCAGCAGTGGGACTAGCGGGGGGCCCTACGAGCAGTACTTC
TRBV11-2	TRBJ1-1	-	once	CASSLSTGNTEAFF	TGTGCCAGCAGCTTATCGACAGGGAACACTGAAGCTTTCTTT
TRBV30	TRBJ1-1	-	-	CAWSLNYINLNTEAFF	TGTGCCTGGAGTCTCAACTACATAAACTTAAACACTGAAGCTTTCTTT
TRBV13	TRBJ2-7	TRBD1	-	CASSPPDRGYEQYF	TGTGCCAGCAGCCCCCCGGACAGGGGATACGAGCAGTACTTC
TRBV27	TRBJ2-1	-	-	CASRTASHYNEQFF	TGTGCCAGCAGAACGGCGTCCCACTACAATGAGCAGTTCTTC
TRBV21-1	TRBJ2-1	-	-	CASSKVENYNEQFF	TGTGCCAGCAGCAAAGTCGAGAACTACAATGAGCAGTTCTTC
TRBV28	TRBJ2-7	-	-	CASSLSPGQSRLEQYF	TGTGCCAGCAGTTTATCTCCCGGACAGAGCCGATTAGAGCAGTACTTC
TRBV11-3	TRBJ2-2	-	-	CASSFPGAGELFF	TGTGCCAGCAGCTTCCCGGGGGCCGGGGAGCTGTTTTTT
TRBV4-1	TRBJ1-1	-	-	CASSQDVAGTEAFF	TGCGCCAGCAGCCAAGATGTGGCCGGTACTGAAGCTTTCTTT
TRBV27	TRBJ2-1	TRBD2	-	CASSFSGTSGNEQFF	TGTGCCAGCAGTTTCTCCGGGACTAGCGGAAATGAGCAGTTCTTC
TRBV5-4	TRBJ2-7	TRBD1	-	CASSFPGTASYEQYF	TGTGCCAGCAGCTTCCCCGGGACAGCATCCTACGAGCAGTACTTC
TRBV11-2	TRBJ1-5	-	once	CASSLGGGGRQPQHF	TGTGCCAGCAGCTTAGGAGGGGGGGGGCGTCAGCCCCAGCATTTT
TRBV27	TRBJ2-3	TRBD2	-	CATTPFSGRVGTQYF	TGTGCCACCACTCCTTTCAGCGGGAGAGTCGGTACGCAGTATTTT
TRBV28	TRBJ1-5	-	-	CASSWQGNQPQHF	TGTGCCAGCAGTTGGCAGGGCAATCAGCCCCAGCATTTT
TRBV4-2	TRBJ2-1	-	-	CASSQLSFRGAYNEQFF	TGTGCCAGCAGCCAATTGTCCTTTCGCGGGGCGTACAATGAGCAGTTCTTC
TRBV7-9	TRBJ2-5	-	-	CASSRTGGSGETQYF	TGTGCCAGCAGCCGCACTGGAGGATCTGGGGAGACCCAGTACTTC
TRBV13	TRBJ2-7	-	-	CASSLEGVNYEQYF	TGTGCCAGCAGCTTAGAAGGGGTGAACTACGAGCAGTACTTC
TRBV15	TRBJ2-2	TRBD2	-	CATSRSSGTSGELFF	TGTGCCACCAGCAGGTCTAGCGGGACTAGCGGGGAGCTGTTTTTT
TRBV27	TRBJ2-3	-	-	CASRQGVTDTQYF	TGTGCCAGCAGACAAGGGGTCACAGATACGCAGTATTTT
TRBV28	TRBJ2-5	-	-	CASSLLGPLKHF	TGTGCCAGCAGTTTATTAGGTCCCTTAAAACACTTC